This record concerns one TCR beta chain sequence. Deletions cut 2 bases from V and 10 bases from J, with 15 bases between. CDR1 SGHTA and CDR2 FQGTGA come from the germline V gene. The CDR3 loop spans 14 amino acids. This record belongs to a study of blood T cell repertoires in COVID-19. Study-wide background: Whether acute or convalescent, the COVID-19 samples came from the United States, Italy and Spain. PBMCs, B-cell-depleted T cells, or T cells were the source of the cDNA or gDNA that made up the material.

In the authors' workflow: Reference gene primer amplification yielded estimated nucleated cell counts. Clones were sequenced by immunoSEQ multiplex PCR, and TCRdb holds only the in-frame ones, with some missing. The DNA gave D and trimming, while V, J and clone size come from that table. Seen here are roughly 190,000 clones, less than 90% observed once, and the top ten hold 0.95% to 1.3%. The chain combines TRBV7-3 with TRBJ2-1; D not certain. The TCR sequence derives from a man under 40 with acute or convalescent COVID-19. Sequencing input: peripheral blood. Written as DNA, the CDR3 is TGTGCCAGCAGCTTATCTAGTAAGGTTGGAGAGCAGTTCTTC. Its translation is CASSLSSKVGEQFF.